This T cell receptor (beta chain) was identified during a study of response to subunit inactivated influenza vaccine. Findings of the study overall: With each seasonal influenza vaccination, the authors suggested, few new T cells are recruited.

TCRdb re-analysed the RT-PCR reads in MiXCR, keeping a single row per CDR3 protein. The repertoire holds some 180,000 distinct CDR3 sequences, with 9.2% as singletons. The ends were cut back, 7 bases at V and 0 bases at J, with 27 bases in the middle. The CDR3 spans 19 residues. CDR1 is SGHAT and CDR2 is FQDESV in the germline V gene (reference sequence). As for this clonotype: Its target is unknown.

This chain connects TRBV11-1 to TRBJ1-2; D ambiguous. The sequence came from a man in his forties or fifties who received an inactivated influenza vaccine. Material: non-naive T cells sorted from PBMCs, obtained on the day of vaccination. The CDR3 DNA reads as TGTGCCAGCACCCTTAAATCCCTTCGGGAGGCATCAGCTAACTATGGCTACACCTTC. Its translation: CASTLKSLREASANYGYTF.